This entry lists 4 T cell receptor beta chains sequenced from one sample in a study of cytomegalovirus exposure and HLA in healthy donors. Primers included in the PCR were 60 Vbeta and 13 Jbeta primers. Sequencing was performed with immunoSEQ multiplex PCR; in TCRdb, only in-frame clones are kept and a portion is missing. The table shows under 200,000 clones, with almost 85% occurring only once. Sequenced material: PBMCs. The receptors here all came from a woman aged 45-60 years in good health and CMV-seronegative.

This clone was recorded once. The chain links TRBV5-6 to TRBJ2-5; 7 bases map to TRBD2. Trimming took 0 bases from V and 4 from J; bases not matched to a gene: 6. Germline CDR1 is SGHDT and CDR2 is YYEEEE. The length of the CDR3 is 15 residues. CDR3 amino acids: CASSLAWGGVETQYF. The CDR3 region has the DNA TGTGCCAGCAGCTTGGCCTGGGGGGGAGTAGAGACCCAGTACTTC.

The rearrangement joins TRBV10-1 to TRBJ2-3; a weak D match, TRBD2 (6 bases). Between the trimmed V and J ends, which lost 6 bases and 2 bases, there was a span of 9 bases. The germline CDR1 and CDR2 sequences are WNHNN and SYGVQD (reference sequence). The CDR3 spans 13 residues. DNA of the CDR3: TGCGCCAGCAGCGGAGGGATCACAGATACGCAGTATTTT. Protein product: CASSGGITDTQYF.

This clone appeared once. This chain links TRBV5-1 with TRBJ2-1; TRBD2 agrees at 9 bases. Per germline, CDR1 SGHRS and CDR2 YFSETQ. This CDR3 region has 16 residues. J lost 5 bases, V lost 4 bases, and 10 bases had no gene match. The CDR3 spells CASSTGGIAGDNEQFF. The CDR3 nucleotides are TGCGCCAGCAGCACCGGAGGCATAGCGGGAGACAATGAGCAGTTCTTC.

The sample holds a few counts of this clone. This chain joins TRBV7-2 and TRBJ2-2; 11 bases map to TRBD2. Losses at the gene ends were 7 bases for V and 0 bases for J; bases not matched to a gene: 10. Germline-derived CDR1 and CDR2 are SGHTA and FQGNSA. The CDR3 has 18 residues. The CDR3 loop reads CASNLVAGGPSNTGELFF. Here the CDR3 DNA reads TGTGCCAGCAATTTGGTAGCGGGGGGGCCCTCGAACACCGGGGAGCTGTTTTTT.